This TCR beta chain was found in a study of patients and donors after allogeneic stem cell transplantation. TCRdb passed the RT-PCR reads through MiXCR, listing each CDR3 protein once. The sample shows approximately 430,000 distinct CDR3 sequences, 15% to 20% of them seen only once. This CDR3 has 14 amino acids. V was shortened by 1 base and J by 4 bases, with 10 bases between the two germline ends. In germline, CDR1 is LGHNT, CDR2 FRNRAP. This sequence joins TRBV12-5 and TRBJ1-2, with TRBD1 as a possible D gene (5 bases). The TCR sequence derives from a human donor who was either an allogeneic HSCT recipient or a stem cell or donor lymphocyte infusion donor (not recorded which). It is not recorded whose cells these are; they may come from a transplant donor. Input material: blood, either unsorted or a sorted T cell fraction (not recorded which). CDR3 bases: TGTGCTAGTGGTTTGGGGGTGGGGACCTATGGCTACACCTTC. This gives the protein CASGLGVGTYGYTF.